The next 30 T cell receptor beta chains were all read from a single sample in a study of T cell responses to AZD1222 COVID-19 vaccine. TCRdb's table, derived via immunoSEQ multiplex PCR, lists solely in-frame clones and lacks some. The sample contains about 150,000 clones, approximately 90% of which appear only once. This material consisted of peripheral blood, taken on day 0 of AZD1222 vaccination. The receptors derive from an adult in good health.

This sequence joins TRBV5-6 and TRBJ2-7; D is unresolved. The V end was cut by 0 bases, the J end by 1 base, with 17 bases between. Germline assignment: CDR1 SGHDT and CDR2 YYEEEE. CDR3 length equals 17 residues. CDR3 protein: CASSLELRTAPSYEQYF. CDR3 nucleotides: TGTGCCAGCAGCTTGGAGTTACGTACAGCTCCTTCCTACGAGCAGTACTTC.

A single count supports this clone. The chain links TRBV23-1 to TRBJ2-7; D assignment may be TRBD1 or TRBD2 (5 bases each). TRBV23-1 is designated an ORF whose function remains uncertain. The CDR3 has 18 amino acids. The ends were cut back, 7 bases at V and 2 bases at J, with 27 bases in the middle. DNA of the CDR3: TGCGCCAGCATCCCTGAGCGACGGTCCGGGGCCGAGGCCTACGAGCAGTACTTC. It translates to CASIPERRSGAEAYEQYF.

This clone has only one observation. DNA of the CDR3: TGTGCCAGCAGCAGGGGGACTAGCGGAGTACAAGAGACCCAGTACTTC. Encoded protein: CASSRGTSGVQETQYF. This rearrangement joins TRBV7-2 to TRBJ2-5; 11 bases match TRBD2. Germline-derived CDR1 and CDR2 are SGHTA and FQGNSA. This CDR3 has 16 residues. V lost 5 bases to trimming and J lost 2 bases; unmatched junction nucleotides: 7.

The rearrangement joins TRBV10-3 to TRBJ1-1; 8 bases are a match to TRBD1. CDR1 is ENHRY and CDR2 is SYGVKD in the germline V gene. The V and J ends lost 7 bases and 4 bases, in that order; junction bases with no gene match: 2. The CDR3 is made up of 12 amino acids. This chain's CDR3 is CAIKDRGTEAFF. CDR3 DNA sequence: TGTGCCATCAAAGACAGGGGCACTGAAGCTTTCTTT.

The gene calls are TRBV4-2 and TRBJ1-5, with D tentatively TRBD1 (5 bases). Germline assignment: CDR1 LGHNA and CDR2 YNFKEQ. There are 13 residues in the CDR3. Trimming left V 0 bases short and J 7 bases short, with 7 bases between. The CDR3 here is CASSQERGQPQHF. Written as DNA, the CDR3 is TGTGCCAGCAGCCAAGAGAGGGGACAGCCCCAGCATTTT.

Here the CDR3 DNA reads TGTGCCAGCACCCCCCAACAGAACACTGAAGCTTTCTTT. It specifies CASTPQQNTEAFF. The chain carries TRBV6-5 and TRBJ1-1; D is undetermined. The CDR3 runs 13 residues. CDR1 and CDR2 from the germline V gene are MNHEY and SVGAGI. Trimming stripped 7 bases from V and 1 base from J, with 10 bases between.

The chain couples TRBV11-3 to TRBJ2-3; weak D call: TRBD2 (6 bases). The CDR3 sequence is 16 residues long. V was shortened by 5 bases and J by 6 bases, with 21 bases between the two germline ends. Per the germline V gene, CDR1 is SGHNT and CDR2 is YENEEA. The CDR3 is CASSPGGVAAGDTQYF. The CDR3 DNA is TGTGCCAGCAGCCCTGGTGGTGTCGCGGCGGGGGATACGCAGTATTTT.

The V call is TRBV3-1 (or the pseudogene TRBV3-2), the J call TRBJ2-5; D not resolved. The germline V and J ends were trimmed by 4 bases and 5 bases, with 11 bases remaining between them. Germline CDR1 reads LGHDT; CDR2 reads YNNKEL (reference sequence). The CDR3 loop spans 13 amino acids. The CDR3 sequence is CASSPMVGETQYF. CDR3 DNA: TGTGCCAGCAGCCCCATGGTCGGCGAGACCCAGTACTTC.

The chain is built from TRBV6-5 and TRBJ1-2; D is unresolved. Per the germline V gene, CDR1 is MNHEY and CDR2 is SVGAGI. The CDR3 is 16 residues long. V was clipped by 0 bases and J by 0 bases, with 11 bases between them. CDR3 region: CASSYSTVITNYGYTF. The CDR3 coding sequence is TGTGCCAGCAGTTACTCGACCGTAATAACTAACTATGGCTACACCTTC.

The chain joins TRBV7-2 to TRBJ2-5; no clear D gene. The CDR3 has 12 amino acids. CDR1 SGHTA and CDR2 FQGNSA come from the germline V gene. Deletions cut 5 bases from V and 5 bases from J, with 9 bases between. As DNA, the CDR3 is TGTGCCAGCAGCCGGCCCCCGGAGACCCAGTACTTC. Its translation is CASSRPPETQYF.

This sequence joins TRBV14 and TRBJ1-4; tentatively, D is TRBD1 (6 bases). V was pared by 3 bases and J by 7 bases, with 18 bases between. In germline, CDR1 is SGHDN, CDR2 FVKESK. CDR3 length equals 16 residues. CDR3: CASSQVPGHRFEKLFF. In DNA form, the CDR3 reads TGTGCCAGCAGCCAGGTCCCGGGACACCGGTTTGAAAAACTGTTTTTT.

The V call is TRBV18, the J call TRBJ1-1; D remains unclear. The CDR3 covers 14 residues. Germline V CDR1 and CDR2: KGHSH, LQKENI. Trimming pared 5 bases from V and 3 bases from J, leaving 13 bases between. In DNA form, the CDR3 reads TGTGCCAGCTCATTACTACTCGGAGACACTGAAGCTTTCTTT. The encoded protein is CASSLLLGDTEAFF.

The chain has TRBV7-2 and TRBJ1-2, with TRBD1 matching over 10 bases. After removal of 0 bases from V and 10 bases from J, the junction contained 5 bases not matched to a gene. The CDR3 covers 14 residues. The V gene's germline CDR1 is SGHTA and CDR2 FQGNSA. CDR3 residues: CASSLAGQGMDYTF. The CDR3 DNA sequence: TGTGCCAGCAGCTTAGCGGGACAGGGGATGGACTACACCTTC.

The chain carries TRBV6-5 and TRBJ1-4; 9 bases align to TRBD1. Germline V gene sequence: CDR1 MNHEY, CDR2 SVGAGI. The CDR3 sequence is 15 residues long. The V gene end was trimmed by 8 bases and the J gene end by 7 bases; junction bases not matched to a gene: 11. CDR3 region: CASGQTGQGGEKLFF. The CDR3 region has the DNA TGTGCCAGCGGCCAAACGGGACAGGGAGGTGAAAAACTGTTTTTT.

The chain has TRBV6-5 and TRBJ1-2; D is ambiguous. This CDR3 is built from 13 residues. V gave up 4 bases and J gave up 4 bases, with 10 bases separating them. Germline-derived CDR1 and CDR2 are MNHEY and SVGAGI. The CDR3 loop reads CASSSTEIYGYTF. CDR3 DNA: TGTGCCAGCAGTTCCACAGAAATCTATGGCTACACCTTC.

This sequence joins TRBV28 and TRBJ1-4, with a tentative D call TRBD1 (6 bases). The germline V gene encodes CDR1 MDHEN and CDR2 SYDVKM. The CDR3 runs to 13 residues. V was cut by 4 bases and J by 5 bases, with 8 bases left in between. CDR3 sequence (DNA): TGTGCCAGCAGTTGGGGGCAAAATGAAAAACTGTTTTTT. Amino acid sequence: CASSWGQNEKLFF.

CDR3 coding DNA: TGTGCCAGCAGCCGGACAGGATCCTACGAGCAGTACTTC. Protein: CASSRTGSYEQYF. The chain employs TRBV6-2 or TRBV6-3 and TRBJ2-7, with 7 bases identical to TRBD1. The length of the CDR3 is 13 residues. The germline V gene encodes CDR1 MNHEY and CDR2 SVGEGT. The junction had 3 bases not matched to a gene; V was cut back by 6 bases and J by 1 base.

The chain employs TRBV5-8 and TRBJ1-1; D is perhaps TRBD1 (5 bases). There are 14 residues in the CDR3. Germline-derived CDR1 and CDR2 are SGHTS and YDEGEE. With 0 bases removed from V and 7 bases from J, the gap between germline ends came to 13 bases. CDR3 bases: TGTGCCAGCAGCTTGGGTTGGACACTCGGTGAAGCTTTCTTT. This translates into CASSLGWTLGEAFF.

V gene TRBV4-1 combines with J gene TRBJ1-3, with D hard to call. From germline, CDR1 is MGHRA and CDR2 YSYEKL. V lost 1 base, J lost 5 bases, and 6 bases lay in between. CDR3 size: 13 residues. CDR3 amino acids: CASSQGDRNTIYF. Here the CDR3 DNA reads TGCGCCAGCAGCCAAGGTGACAGAAACACCATATATTTT.

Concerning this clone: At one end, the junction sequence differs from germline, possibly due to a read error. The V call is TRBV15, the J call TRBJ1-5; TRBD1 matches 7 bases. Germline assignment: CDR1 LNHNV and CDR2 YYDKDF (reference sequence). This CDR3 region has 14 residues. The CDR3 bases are TGTGCCACCAGCAGAGGGGACAGCTATCAACCCCAGCATTTT. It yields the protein CATSRGDSYQPQHF. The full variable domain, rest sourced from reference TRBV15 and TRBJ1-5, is DAMVIQNPRYQVTQFGKPVTLSCSQTLNHNVMYWYQQKSSQAPKLLFHYYDKDFNNEADTPDNFQSRRPNTSFCFLDIRSPGLGDTAMYLCATSRGDSYQPQHFGDGTRLSIL.

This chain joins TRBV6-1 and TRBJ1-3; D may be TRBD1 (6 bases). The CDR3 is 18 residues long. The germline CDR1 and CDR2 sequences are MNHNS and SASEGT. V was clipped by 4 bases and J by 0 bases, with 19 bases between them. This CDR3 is CASSAYYRDFNSGNTIYF. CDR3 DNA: TGTGCCAGCAGTGCCTATTACAGGGATTTCAACTCTGGAAACACCATATATTTT.

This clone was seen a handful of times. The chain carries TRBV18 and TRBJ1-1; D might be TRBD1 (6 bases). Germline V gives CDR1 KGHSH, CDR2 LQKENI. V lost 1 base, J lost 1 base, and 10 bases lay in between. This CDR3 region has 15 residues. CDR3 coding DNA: TGTGCCAGCTCACCACAGCTAGGGGGGAACACTGAAGCTTTCTTT. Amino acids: CASSPQLGGNTEAFF.

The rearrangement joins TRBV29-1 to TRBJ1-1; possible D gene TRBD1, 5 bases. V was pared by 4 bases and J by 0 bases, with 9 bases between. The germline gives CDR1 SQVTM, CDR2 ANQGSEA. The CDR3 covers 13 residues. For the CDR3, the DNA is TGCAGCGTTGCCCAACAGGTGAACACTGAAGCTTTCTTT. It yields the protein CSVAQQVNTEAFF.

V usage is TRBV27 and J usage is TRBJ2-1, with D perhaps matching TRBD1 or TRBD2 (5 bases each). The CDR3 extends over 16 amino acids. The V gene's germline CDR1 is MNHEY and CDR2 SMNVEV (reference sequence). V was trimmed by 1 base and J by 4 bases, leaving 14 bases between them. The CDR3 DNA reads TGTGCCAGCAGTTTATGGGACCCGTCCATGTACAATGAGCAGTTCTTC. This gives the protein CASSLWDPSMYNEQFF.

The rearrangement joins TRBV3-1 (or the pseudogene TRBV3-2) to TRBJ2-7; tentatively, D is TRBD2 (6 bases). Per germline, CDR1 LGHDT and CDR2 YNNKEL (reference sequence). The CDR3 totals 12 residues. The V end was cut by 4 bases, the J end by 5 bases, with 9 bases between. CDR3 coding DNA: TGTGCCAGCAGCCCGGGGGAGCACGAGCAGTACTTC. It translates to CASSPGEHEQYF.

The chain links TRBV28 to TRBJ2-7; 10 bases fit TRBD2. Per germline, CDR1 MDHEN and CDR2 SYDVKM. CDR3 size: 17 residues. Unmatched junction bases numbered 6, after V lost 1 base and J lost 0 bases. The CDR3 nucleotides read TGTGCCAGCAGTTTATTAGCGGGGGGCCCCTTCTCCTACGAGCAGTACTTC. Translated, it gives CASSLLAGGPFSYEQYF.

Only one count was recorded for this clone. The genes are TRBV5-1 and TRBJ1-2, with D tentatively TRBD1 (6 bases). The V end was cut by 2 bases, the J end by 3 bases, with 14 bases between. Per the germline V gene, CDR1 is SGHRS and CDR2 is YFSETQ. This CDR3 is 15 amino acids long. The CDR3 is CASSFGGGGDYGYTF. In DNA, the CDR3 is TGCGCCAGCAGCTTCGGCGGGGGCGGGGACTATGGCTACACCTTC.

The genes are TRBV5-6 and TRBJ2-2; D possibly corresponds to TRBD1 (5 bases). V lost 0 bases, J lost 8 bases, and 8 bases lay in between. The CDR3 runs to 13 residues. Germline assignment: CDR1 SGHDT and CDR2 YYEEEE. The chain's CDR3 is CASSLGRAGELFF. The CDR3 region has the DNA TGTGCCAGCAGCTTGGGCAGGGCTGGGGAGCTGTTTTTT.

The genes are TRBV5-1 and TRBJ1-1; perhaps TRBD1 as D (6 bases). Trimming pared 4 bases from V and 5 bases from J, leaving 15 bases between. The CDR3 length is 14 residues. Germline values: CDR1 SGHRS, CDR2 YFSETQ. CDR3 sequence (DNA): TGCGCCAGCAGCGGAGGACCGAGGGGGACTGAAGCTTTCTTT. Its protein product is CASSGGPRGTEAFF.

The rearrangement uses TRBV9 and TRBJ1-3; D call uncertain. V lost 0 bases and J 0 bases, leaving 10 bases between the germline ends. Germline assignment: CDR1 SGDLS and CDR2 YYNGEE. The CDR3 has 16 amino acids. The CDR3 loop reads CASSVGSAGSGNTIYF. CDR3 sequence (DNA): TGTGCCAGCAGCGTAGGCTCCGCGGGCTCTGGAAACACCATATATTTT. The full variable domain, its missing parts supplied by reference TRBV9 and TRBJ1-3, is DSGVTQTPKHLITATGQRVTLRCSPRSGDLSVYWYQQSLDQGLQFLIQYYNGEERAKGNILERFSAQQFPDLHSELNLSSLELGDSALYFCASSVGSAGSGNTIYFGEGSWLTVV.